This T cell receptor beta chain was sequenced for a study of Ad26.COV2.S vaccination and SARS-CoV-2 variants. The wider study: Donor joined the COV1001 Ad26.COV2.S trial arm.

Sample treatment: around 19 received Ad26.COV2.S at low or high dose, single or two shots; five or six received placebo; per-sample allocation not given. Vaccine and placebo recipients were sampled on day 63 after the first injection. At a Boston site, the person donating was an adult of 18-55 years. Vaccine was an Ad26 vector expressing Wuhan-strain SARS-CoV-2 spike. Clones were read by immunoSEQ multiplex PCR, and TCRdb kept only the in-frame ones, dropping some. This repertoire shows hundreds of thousands of clones, around 88% found once; its top ten account for approximately 5%. This clonotype originated in a person aged 18-65 years who received the Ad26.COV2.S COVID-19 vaccine or a placebo. Sequenced here: peripheral blood, sampled in a trial of Ad26.COV2.S vaccine versus placebo.

The CDR3 DNA follows: TGTGCCAGCAGCCTCTTAGGGGACCATGGCTACACCTTC. Translated: CASSLLGDHGYTF. V and J are TRBV11-2 and TRBJ1-2; weak D call: TRBD1 (5 bases). This CDR3 has 13 amino acids. Per the germline V gene, CDR1 is SGHAT and CDR2 is FQNNGV. V was cut by 5 bases and J by 6 bases, with 13 bases left in between.